Given below is one T cell receptor (beta chain) in context. Its antigen is unidentified. TCRdb analysed the 5' RACE reads with MiXCR anew, one entry per CDR3 protein. The data contain about 800 distinct CDR3 sequences, more than 15% of them singletons. Documented time point: sample taken at primary tumor resection. Donation came from approximately 69 patients with untreated early-stage non-small cell lung cancer. These data originate in a study of spatial heterogeneity in lung cancer. Across the whole study: TCR transcript counts in tumor regions correlated strongly with a T cell module score from matched bulk RNA-seq.

Overall study findings and caveats: Mutation counts in tumors were tracked by counts of expanded intratumoral alpha and beta TCRs.

The CDR3 extends over 14 amino acids. V was shortened by 4 bases and J by 6 bases, with 13 bases between the two germline ends. Germline V gene lookup returns CDR1 SGDLS and CDR2 YYNGEE. V gene TRBV9 combines with J gene TRBJ1-4; D not resolved. The sample in question was lung tumor tissue, obtained at surgery. This clonotype was obtained from a female donor with early-stage non-small cell lung cancer. The CDR3 reads CASSLVPGDEKLFF. The DNA for the CDR3 is TGTGCCAGCAGCCTAGTACCCGGCGATGAAAAACTGTTTTTT.